Below, one T cell receptor (beta chain) is given with its context. The entry originates in a study of early T cells in non-severe SARS-CoV-2 infection. TCRdb processed the 5' RACE reads anew with MiXCR; each CDR3 protein has one entry. The sample yields about 94,000 distinct CDR3 sequences, about 13% seen once. Germline loops: CDR1 MGHRA, CDR2 YSYEKL. V lost 4 bases and J lost 2, with 14 bases in between. The CDR3 is 15 amino acids. The sample taken for sequencing was whole blood. This TCR was sampled from an adult who was a healthcare worker with PCR-confirmed SARS-CoV-2 infection or an uninfected control (not recorded which). The chain recombines TRBV4-1 with TRBJ1-2; TRBD1 might be the D (6 bases). CDR3 DNA sequence: TGCGCCAGCAGCCGGAACAGGGCGGACAACTATGGCTACACCTTC. Its protein product is CASSRNRADNYGYTF.